This TCR beta chain stems from a study of blood T cell repertoires in COVID-19. As for the study in general: Nucleic acid was either cDNA or gDNA, and it came from T cells, B-cell-depleted T cells, or PBMCs.

The trim removed 4 bases at V and 4 bases at J, leaving 4 bases unmatched. This CDR3 contains 13 residues. The V gene's germline CDR1 is SGHRS and CDR2 YFSETQ. The authors' processing: By means of reference gene primer amplification, nucleated cell counts were estimated. Some clones are missing from TCRdb's copy, which holds only in-frame ones; the method was immunoSEQ multiplex PCR. Clone size and V and J calls were adopted from that table, with D and trimming inferred from the DNA. The table shows about 160,000 clones, with more than 75% occurring only once. Participant ages covered about 18 to 95 years across 24 US areas.

Source material: PBMCs or T cells enriched from blood (not recorded which). The receptor was isolated from a woman aged 50 to 60 who had recovered from COVID-19. The chain carries TRBV5-1 and TRBJ1-2; 7 bases line up with TRBD1. The CDR3 region is CASSPRDSYGYTF. The CDR3 DNA is TGCGCCAGCAGCCCCCGGGACAGCTATGGCTACACCTTC.